Following are 10 T cell receptor beta chains from one sample sequenced in a study of CD8 T cells in Susac syndrome. RNA totalling roughly 0.45 to 1 ug underwent reverse transcription with random hexamers. TCRdb passed the immunoSEQ multiplex PCR reads through MiXCR, listing each CDR3 protein once. The sample records about 300,000 distinct CDR3 sequences, about 88% being singletons. Sequencing was performed on CD8+ T cells from PBMCs. These receptors were collected from a human donor with multiple sclerosis.

This clonotype was found a few times. The V gene is TRBV5-5, the J gene TRBJ2-7; D gene ambiguous. The CDR3 loop spans 14 amino acids. Germline CDR1 is SGHKS and CDR2 is YYEKEE (reference sequence). V gave up 1 base and J gave up 6 bases, with 14 bases separating them. CDR3 DNA sequence: TGTGCCAGCAGCTTGATCCAGTTGGATGTCGAGCAGTACTTC. Its translation: CASSLIQLDVEQYF.

V is TRBV2 and J is TRBJ1-1, with D hard to call. CDR3 length: 11 residues. Germline V gene lookup returns CDR1 SNHLY and CDR2 FYNNEI. The V end was cut by 7 bases, the J end by 4 bases, with 7 bases between. CDR3 sequence: CASIIGTEAFF. The CDR3 DNA sequence: TGTGCCAGCATCATAGGCACTGAAGCTTTCTTT.

This chain uses TRBV27 with TRBJ1-5; D ambiguous. V gave up 5 bases and J gave up 7 bases, with 15 bases separating them. Germline lookup yields CDR1 MNHEY and CDR2 SMNVEV (reference sequence). This CDR3 comprises 14 residues. The CDR3 sequence is CASSPTGFGQPQHF. The CDR3, as DNA: TGTGCCAGCAGTCCTACGGGATTCGGACAGCCCCAGCATTTT.

V gene TRBV12-5 combines with J gene TRBJ2-5; D is possibly TRBD2 (5 bases). From germline, CDR1 is LGHNT and CDR2 FRNRAP. V was shortened by 0 bases and J by 5 bases, with 10 bases between the two germline ends. The CDR3 has 14 residues. CDR3 residues: CASGLVGSVETQYF. The CDR3 nucleotides are TGTGCTAGTGGTTTGGTAGGTAGCGTGGAGACCCAGTACTTC. The full variable domain, rest sourced from reference TRBV12-5 and TRBJ2-5, is DARVTQTPRHKVTEMGQEVTMRCQPILGHNTVFWYRQTMMQGLELLAYFRNRAPLDDSGMPKDRFSAEMPDATLATLKIQPSEPRDSAVYFCASGLVGSVETQYFGPGTRLLVL.

V gene TRBV20-1 combines with J gene TRBJ2-7; 9 nucleotides align to TRBD1. The CDR3 is 15 residues long. Germline CDR1 reads DFQATT; CDR2 reads SNEGSKA (reference sequence). J was trimmed by 7 bases and V by 5 bases; bases with no gene match: 15. CDR3 coding DNA: TGCAGTGCTGGGGCAGCCGGGACAGGGTCTTTTGAGCAGTACTTC. Its translation is CSAGAAGTGSFEQYF.

This rearrangement joins TRBV9 to TRBJ1-4, with a weak D call TRBD1 (6 bases). Germline-derived CDR1 and CDR2 are SGDLS and YYNGEE. V lost 4 bases and J lost 6, with 19 bases in between. There are 16 residues in the CDR3. CDR3 coding DNA: TGTGCCAGCAGCCCGACCGGGACACCAGCTCATGAAAAACTGTTTTTT. Protein: CASSPTGTPAHEKLFF.

The chain links TRBV20-1 to TRBJ1-6, with a possible D match to TRBD1 (6 bases). Germline loops: CDR1 DFQATT, CDR2 SNEGSKA (reference sequence). The length of the CDR3 is 17 residues. The V end lost 0 bases, the J end lost 10 bases, and 22 bases lay between the germline ends. The CDR3 DNA sequence: TGCAGTGCTAGAGATTCAATTCAATACCCAGGGGACTCACCCCTCCACTTT. Its protein is CSARDSIQYPGDSPLHF.

The chain links TRBV28 to TRBJ2-7; D uncertain. Trimming shortened V by 3 bases and J by 3 bases, and 9 bases separated the two germline ends. CDR3 length: 13 amino acids. Per germline, CDR1 MDHEN and CDR2 SYDVKM. Written as DNA, the CDR3 is TGTGCCAGCAGTTTCCCCGAGGACTACGAGCAGTACTTC. Translated, it gives CASSFPEDYEQYF. Full variable domain (remainder filled in from reference TRBV28 and TRBJ2-7): DVKVTQSSRYLVKRTGEKVFLECVQDMDHENMFWYRQDPGLGLRLIYFSYDVKMKEKGDIPEGYSVSREKKERFSLILESASTNQTSMYLCASSFPEDYEQYFGPGTRLTVT.

This rearrangement joins TRBV27 to TRBJ2-3, with 11 positions matching TRBD2. With V trimmed by 7 bases and J by 2 bases, 8 bases remained unmatched. Germline V gene data show CDR1 as MNHEY and CDR2 as SMNVEV (reference sequence). CDR3 size: 16 residues. The CDR3 coding sequence is TGTGCCAGCAAGTGGTTAGCGGGAGGGTACACAGATACGCAGTATTTT. It yields the protein CASKWLAGGYTDTQYF.

The rearrangement uses TRBV11-1 and TRBJ2-1; the match to TRBD2 covers 10 bases. Germline V lookup: CDR1 SGHAT, CDR2 FQDESV (reference sequence). CDR3 length equals 16 residues. J gave up 6 bases and V 4 bases, and 9 bases lay outside the gene matches. The CDR3 region is CASSWGRSGRVNEQFF. The CDR3 DNA reads TGTGCCAGCAGCTGGGGTCGCAGCGGGAGGGTCAATGAGCAGTTCTTC.